This T cell receptor (beta chain) was found in a study of CXCR3-negative and CXCR3-positive naive CD8 T cells. Study-level points and caveats: For CXCR3-positive naive cells, TRB CDR3s were more hydrophobic than those of CXCR3-negative naive cells.

Libraries were UMI-labeled 5' RACE TRB cDNA. Using the 5' RACE reads, TCRdb records one entry per CDR3 protein without DNA. The sample table includes 4,500 to 5,500 distinct CDR3 sequences. This clonotype is labeled medium-sized based on frequency. Its antigen is currently unknown. CDR1 and CDR2 (germline): MNHEY, SMNVEV (reference sequence). The CDR3 extends over 11 amino acids. The sample comprised naive CXCR3+ CD8+ T cells from blood. Subset denoted: CD45RO-CCR7+CD27+CD95- naive CD8+ T cells expressing CXCR3 (TNR3+). The sequence was obtained from a human donor in good health. Some clones in this sample may be carry-over from other donors' samples. This chain uses TRBV27 with TRBJ2-1; the TCRdb call, TRBD1, lacks DNA for checking. CDR3 loop: CASSPPPEQFF.